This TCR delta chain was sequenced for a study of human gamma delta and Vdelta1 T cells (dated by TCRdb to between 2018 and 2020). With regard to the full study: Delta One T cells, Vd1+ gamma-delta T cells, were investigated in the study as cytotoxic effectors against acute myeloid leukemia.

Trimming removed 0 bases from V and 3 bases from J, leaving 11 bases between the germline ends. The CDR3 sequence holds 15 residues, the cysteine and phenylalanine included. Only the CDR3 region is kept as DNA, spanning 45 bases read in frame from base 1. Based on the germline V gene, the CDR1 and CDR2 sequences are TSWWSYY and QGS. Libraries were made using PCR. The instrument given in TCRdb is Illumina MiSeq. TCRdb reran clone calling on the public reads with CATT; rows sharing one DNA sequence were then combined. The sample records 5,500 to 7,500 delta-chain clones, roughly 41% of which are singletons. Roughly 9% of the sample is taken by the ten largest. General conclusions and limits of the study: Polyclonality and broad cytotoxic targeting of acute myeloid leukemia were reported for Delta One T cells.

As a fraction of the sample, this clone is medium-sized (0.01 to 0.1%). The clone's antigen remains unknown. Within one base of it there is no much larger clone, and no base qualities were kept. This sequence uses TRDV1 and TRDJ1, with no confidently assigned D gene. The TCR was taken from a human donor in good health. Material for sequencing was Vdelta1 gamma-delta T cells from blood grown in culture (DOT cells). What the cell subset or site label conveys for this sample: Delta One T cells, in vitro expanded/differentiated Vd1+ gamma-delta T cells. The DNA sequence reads TGTGCTCTTGGGGAACTATCCCTTGCCCCCGATAAACTCATCTTT. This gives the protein CALGELSLAPDKLIF.